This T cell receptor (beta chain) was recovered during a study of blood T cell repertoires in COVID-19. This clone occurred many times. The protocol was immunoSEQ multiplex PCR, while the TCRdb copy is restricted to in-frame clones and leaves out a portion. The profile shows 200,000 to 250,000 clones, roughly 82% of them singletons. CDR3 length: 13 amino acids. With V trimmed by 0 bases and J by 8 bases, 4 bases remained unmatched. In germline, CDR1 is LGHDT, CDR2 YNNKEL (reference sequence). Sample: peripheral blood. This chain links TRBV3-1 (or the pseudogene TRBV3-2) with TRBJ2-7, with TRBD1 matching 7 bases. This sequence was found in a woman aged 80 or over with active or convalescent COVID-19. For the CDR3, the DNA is TGTGCCAGCAGCCAAGATGACAGGGCAAAGCAGTACTTC. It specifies CASSQDDRAKQYF.